The 24 T cell receptor beta chains given below trace back to one sample, sequenced in a study of blood T cell repertoires in COVID-19. Generated by immunoSEQ multiplex PCR, the TCRdb table keeps only in-frame clones and is missing some. This table holds about 81,000 clones, about 86% found once. The sample consisted of peripheral blood. These receptors all come from a woman older than 75 with acute or convalescent COVID-19.

The rearrangement uses TRBV5-1 and TRBJ2-2, with 7 bases fitting TRBD1. This CDR3 has 14 amino acids. Germline-derived CDR1 and CDR2 are SGHRS and YFSETQ. J lost 5 bases, V lost 7 bases, and 8 bases had no gene match. CDR3 loop: CASLDRVGTGELFF. The CDR3 DNA is TGCGCCAGCCTCGACAGGGTTGGTACCGGGGAGCTGTTTTTT.

J is TRBJ2-1 and V is TRBV12-5; 11 bases fit TRBD2. V gave up 5 bases and J gave up 4 bases; unmatched junction bases: 4. This CDR3 is built from 15 residues. Germline CDR1 and CDR2: LGHNT and FRNRAP. For the CDR3, the DNA is TGTGCTAGTGGTCCACGACTAGCGGGGTACAATGAGCAGTTCTTC. This translates into CASGPRLAGYNEQFF.

The V and J genes are TRBV7-3 and TRBJ2-5; the D is unclear. The CDR3 runs 13 residues. V shed 5 bases and J shed 7 bases, with 14 bases lying between them. CDR1 SGHTA and CDR2 FQGTGA come from the germline V gene. The CDR3 spells CASSRTTLGTQYF. The CDR3 nucleotides are TGTGCCAGCAGCAGAACTACCCTGGGGACCCAGTACTTC.

The genes are TRBV12-3 or TRBV12-4 and TRBJ1-2; unclear D gene. The length of the CDR3 is 13 residues. V dropped 5 bases and J dropped 8 bases, with 15 bases sitting between them. The CDR3 DNA sequence: TGTGCCAGCAGTCTGGACTCATTCAAAGGCTACACCTTC. It yields the protein CASSLDSFKGYTF.

The chain links TRBV5-1 to TRBJ1-1; D uncertain. V was trimmed by 0 bases and J by 4 bases, leaving 7 bases between them. The CDR3 consists of 13 residues. Germline values: CDR1 SGHRS, CDR2 YFSETQ. The chain's CDR3 is CASSLAQSTEAFF. CDR3 coding DNA: TGCGCCAGCAGCTTGGCACAAAGCACTGAAGCTTTCTTT.

The chain has TRBV30 and TRBJ1-5; 9 bases are shared with TRBD1. Germline V CDR1 and CDR2: GTSNPN, SVGIG (reference sequence). J gave up 4 bases and V 5 bases, and 3 bases lay outside the gene matches. This CDR3 spans 13 amino acids. The CDR3 sequence is CAWQDRGNQPQHF. CDR3 sequence (DNA): TGTGCCTGGCAGGACAGGGGAAATCAGCCCCAGCATTTT.

The chain employs TRBV15 and TRBJ2-5, with 8 positions matching TRBD1. V was clipped by 0 bases and J by 5 bases; unmatched bases: 5. Germline V gene lookup returns CDR1 LNHNV and CDR2 YYDKDF (reference sequence). The length of the CDR3 is 15 residues. CDR3 in amino acids: CATSRDQGAQETQYF. The CDR3 region has the DNA TGTGCCACCAGCAGAGATCAGGGGGCTCAGGAGACCCAGTACTTC.

The genes are TRBV6-5 and TRBJ1-1; 9 nucleotides match TRBD1. J was trimmed by 4 bases and V by 7 bases; bases with no gene match: 7. The germline V gene has CDR1 MNHEY and CDR2 SVGAGI. This CDR3 has 14 residues. The DNA of the CDR3 is TGTGCCAGCACCCCACAGGGGGCGACCACTGAAGCTTTCTTT. It is translated as CASTPQGATTEAFF.

The chain couples TRBV5-1 to TRBJ1-1; 11 bases are shared with TRBD1. The ends lost 4 bases at V and 1 base at J; junction bases unmatched: 6. This CDR3 spans 16 amino acids. Germline values: CDR1 SGHRS, CDR2 YFSETQ. The CDR3 DNA sequence: TGCGCCAGCAGCGTCCTCGGGACAGGGGGGAACACTGAAGCTTTCTTT. It codes for CASSVLGTGGNTEAFF.

The chain carries TRBV9 and TRBJ2-5; 8 positions match TRBD1. The CDR3 length is 17 residues. The germline V gene has CDR1 SGDLS and CDR2 YYNGEE. V trimming: 2 bases; J trimming: 4 bases; junction bases outside the gene matches: 13. The CDR3 region has the DNA TGTGCCAGCAGCGTCGGCGATTCGACGACAGGGGCAGAGACCCAGTACTTC. This encodes CASSVGDSTTGAETQYF.

The chain is built from TRBV7-2 and TRBJ2-2; TRBD2 aligns across 7 bases. J was trimmed by 5 bases and V by 5 bases; bases with no gene match: 8. This CDR3 comprises 15 residues. The germline V gene has CDR1 SGHTA and CDR2 FQGNSA. As DNA, the CDR3 is TGTGCCAGCAGCCAAAGGCGGGGGATGACCGGGGAGCTGTTTTTT. Translating gives CASSQRRGMTGELFF.

The table lists this clone with a count of one. This chain links TRBV9 with TRBJ1-2, with D possibly TRBD1 on 6 matching bases. Germline-derived CDR1 and CDR2 are SGDLS and YYNGEE. The CDR3 has 14 residues. V lost 3 bases to trimming and J lost 0 bases, with 9 bases between them. CDR3 DNA sequence: TGTGCCAGCAGCGCCCGACAGGCTAACTATGGCTACACCTTC. Its translation: CASSARQANYGYTF. Complete variable domain (other parts from reference TRBV9 and TRBJ1-2): DSGVTQTPKHLITATGQRVTLRCSPRSGDLSVYWYQQSLDQGLQFLIQYYNGEERAKGNILERFSAQQFPDLHSELNLSSLELGDSALYFCASSARQANYGYTFGSGTRLTVV.

This clone was picked up one time. The chain combines TRBV6-6 with TRBJ2-7, with unresolved D. Germline loops: CDR1 MNHNY, CDR2 SVGAGI (reference sequence). The CDR3 extends over 13 amino acids. The germline V and J ends were trimmed by 0 bases and 4 bases, with 7 bases remaining between them. The CDR3 bases are TGTGCCAGCAGTTACTCGGTGGAGTACGAGCAGTACTTC. It encodes CASSYSVEYEQYF.

This chain joins TRBV20-1 and TRBJ2-4; D not resolved. The germline CDR1 and CDR2 sequences are DFQATT and SNEGSKA (reference sequence). The CDR3 is made up of 11 amino acids. Trimming removed 0 bases from V and 8 bases from J, with 5 bases in between. CDR3 sequence: CSARDRDIQYF. In nucleotides, the CDR3 is TGCAGTGCTAGAGATCGAGACATTCAGTACTTC.

The J gene is TRBJ2-3, the V gene TRBV2; TRBD1 matches 7 bases. The CDR3 runs 14 residues. The germline CDR1 and CDR2 sequences are SNHLY and FYNNEI. V lost 7 bases to trimming and J lost 3 bases; unmatched junction nucleotides: 7. The CDR3 loop reads CASIPDRATDTQYF. DNA of the CDR3: TGTGCCAGCATCCCAGACAGGGCTACAGATACGCAGTATTTT.

The chain couples TRBV19 to TRBJ1-1; D remains unclear. CDR3 size: 13 residues. The V gene lost 9 bases and the J gene lost 6 bases, with 17 bases spanning the gap. CDR1 and CDR2 (germline): LNHDA, SQIVND (reference sequence). The DNA for the CDR3 is TGTGCCAGCGGAGGGATAGGGCGGCCTGAAGCTTTCTTT. This encodes CASGGIGRPEAFF.

The J gene is TRBJ2-1, the V gene TRBV5-4, with TRBD2 as a possible D gene (5 bases). CDR3 size: 15 residues. The germline V and J ends were trimmed by 2 bases and 1 base, with 10 bases remaining between them. From germline, CDR1 is SGHNT and CDR2 YYREEE (reference sequence). CDR3 loop: CASSFRTGSYNEQFF. The CDR3 nucleotides read TGTGCCAGCAGCTTTCGGACGGGGTCCTACAATGAGCAGTTCTTC.

Only one count was recorded for this clone. The rearrangement uses TRBV12-5 and TRBJ1-4; D ambiguous. Trimming removed 1 base from V and 2 bases from J, with 8 bases in between. From germline, CDR1 is LGHNT and CDR2 FRNRAP. This CDR3 has 15 amino acids. CDR3 bases: TGTGCTAGTGGTTTGGACATGTCGACTAATGAAAAACTGTTTTTT. Protein: CASGLDMSTNEKLFF.

The chain recombines TRBV11-2 with TRBJ2-2; D not certain. V was clipped by 5 bases and J by 1 base, with 11 bases between them. There are 15 residues in the CDR3. Germline V gene lookup returns CDR1 SGHAT and CDR2 FQNNGV. The CDR3: CASSPTPGNTGELFF. The DNA of the CDR3 is TGTGCCAGCAGCCCGACCCCAGGGAACACCGGGGAGCTGTTTTTT.

In its sample, this clone was seen once. The chain recombines TRBV4-3 with TRBJ2-5; 9 positions match TRBD2. The CDR3 spans 19 residues. The junction had 15 bases not matched to a gene; V was cut back by 0 bases and J by 4 bases. The germline V gene encodes CDR1 LGHNA and CDR2 YSLEER. The CDR3 nucleotides are TGCGCCAGCAGCCAAGATTTAGTAGGAGGTCTAGCGGGGCCAGAGACCCAGTACTTC. It is translated as CASSQDLVGGLAGPETQYF.

The chain couples TRBV5-6 to TRBJ2-3; TRBD2 aligns across 11 bases. J gave up 5 bases and V 0 bases, and 8 bases lay outside the gene matches. This CDR3 has 17 residues. The germline CDR1 and CDR2 sequences are SGHDT and YYEEEE. CDR3 amino acids: CASSLVTSGSSRDTQYF. In DNA, the CDR3 is TGTGCCAGCAGCTTGGTTACTAGCGGGAGTTCTAGAGATACGCAGTATTTT.

V and J are TRBV30 and TRBJ1-1; D may be TRBD1 (6 bases). CDR3 length: 14 residues. CDR1 is GTSNPN, CDR2 SVGIG, per germline (reference sequence). V was pared by 8 bases and J by 1 base, with 17 bases between. In DNA form, the CDR3 reads TGTGCCGTACAGGGTTGGACGGGGAACACTGAAGCTTTCTTT. Protein product: CAVQGWTGNTEAFF.

The chain uses TRBV5-6 and TRBJ2-2; D perhaps matches TRBD1 (6 bases). CDR1 is SGHDT and CDR2 is YYEEEE in the germline V gene. This CDR3 spans 13 amino acids. The V and J ends lost 0 bases and 12 bases respectively, with 12 bases between them. In DNA form, the CDR3 reads TGTGCCAGCAGCTTGGGAGGAACAGGGAAGCTGTTTTTT. Encoded protein: CASSLGGTGKLFF.

The chain combines TRBV29-1 with TRBJ1-1; no definite D call. CDR3 length equals 13 residues. Germline values: CDR1 SQVTM, CDR2 ANQGSEA. V was clipped by 4 bases and J by 5 bases, with 14 bases between them. DNA of the CDR3: TGCAGCGTTGGCGGCTTGGGTAAAACTGAAGCTTTCTTT. As protein: CSVGGLGKTEAFF.